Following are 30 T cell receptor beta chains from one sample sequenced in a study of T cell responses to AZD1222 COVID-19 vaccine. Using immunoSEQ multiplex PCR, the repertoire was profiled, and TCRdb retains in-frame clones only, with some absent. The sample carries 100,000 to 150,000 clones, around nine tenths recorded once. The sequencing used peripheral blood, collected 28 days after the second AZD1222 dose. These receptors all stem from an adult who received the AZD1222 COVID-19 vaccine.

The CDR3 region is CASSHLLSGANVLTF. The CDR3 region has the DNA TGTGCCAGCTCCCACCTGCTCTCTGGGGCCAACGTCCTGACTTTC. This chain uses TRBV27 with TRBJ2-6; D call uncertain. Germline V gene data show CDR1 as MNHEY and CDR2 as SMNVEV (reference sequence). V lost 8 bases to trimming and J lost 0 bases, with 11 bases between them. The CDR3 sequence is 15 residues long.

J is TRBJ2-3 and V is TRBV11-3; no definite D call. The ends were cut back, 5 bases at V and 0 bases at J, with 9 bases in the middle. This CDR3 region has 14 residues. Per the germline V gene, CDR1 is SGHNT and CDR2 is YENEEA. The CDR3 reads CASSPSISTDTQYF. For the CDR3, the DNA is TGTGCCAGCAGCCCCAGTATTAGCACAGATACGCAGTATTTT.

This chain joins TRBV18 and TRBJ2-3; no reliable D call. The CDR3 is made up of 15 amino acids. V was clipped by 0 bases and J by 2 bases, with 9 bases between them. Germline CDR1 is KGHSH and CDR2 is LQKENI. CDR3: CASSPPALHTDTQYF. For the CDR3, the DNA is TGTGCCAGCTCACCACCGGCACTCCACACAGATACGCAGTATTTT.

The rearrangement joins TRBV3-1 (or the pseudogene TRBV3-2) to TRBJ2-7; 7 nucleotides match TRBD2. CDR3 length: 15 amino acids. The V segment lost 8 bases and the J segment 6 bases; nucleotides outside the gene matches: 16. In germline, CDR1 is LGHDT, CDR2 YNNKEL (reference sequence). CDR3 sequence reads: CASAKFGTREAEQYF. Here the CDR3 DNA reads TGTGCCAGCGCGAAGTTTGGGACCCGGGAGGCCGAGCAGTACTTC.

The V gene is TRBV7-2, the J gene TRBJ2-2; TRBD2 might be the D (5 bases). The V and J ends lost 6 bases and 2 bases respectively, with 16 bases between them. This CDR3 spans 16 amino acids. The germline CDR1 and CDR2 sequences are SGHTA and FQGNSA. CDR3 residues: CASRSTPGTNTGELFF. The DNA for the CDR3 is TGTGCCAGCAGATCTACTCCGGGAACTAACACCGGGGAGCTGTTTTTT.

For the CDR3, the DNA is TGTGCCAGCAGTGAAGCCCCGAGGGGAGTGAGGACTGAAGCTTTCTTT. As protein: CASSEAPRGVRTEAFF. J is TRBJ1-1 and V is TRBV6-1; maybe TRBD1 (5 bases). This CDR3 contains 16 residues. V was clipped by 0 bases and J by 5 bases, with 16 bases between them. The germline gives CDR1 MNHNS, CDR2 SASEGT.

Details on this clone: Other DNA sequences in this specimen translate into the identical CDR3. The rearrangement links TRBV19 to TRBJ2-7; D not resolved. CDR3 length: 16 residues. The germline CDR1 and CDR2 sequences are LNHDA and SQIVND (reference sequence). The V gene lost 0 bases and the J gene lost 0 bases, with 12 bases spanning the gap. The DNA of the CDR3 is TGTGCCAGTAGTATAGATCCCCGCGGCAGCTCCTACGAGCAGTACTTC. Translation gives CASSIDPRGSSYEQYF.

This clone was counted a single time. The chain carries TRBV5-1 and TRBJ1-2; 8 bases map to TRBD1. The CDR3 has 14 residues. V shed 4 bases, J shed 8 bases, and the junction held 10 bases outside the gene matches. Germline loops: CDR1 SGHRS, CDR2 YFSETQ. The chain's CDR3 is CASSEGQAVRGYTF. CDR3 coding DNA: TGCGCCAGCAGCGAGGGACAGGCGGTTCGCGGCTACACCTTC.

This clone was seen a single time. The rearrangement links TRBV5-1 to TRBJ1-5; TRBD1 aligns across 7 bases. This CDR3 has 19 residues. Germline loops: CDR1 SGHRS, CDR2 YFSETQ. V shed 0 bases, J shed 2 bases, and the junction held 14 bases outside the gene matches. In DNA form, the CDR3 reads TGCGCCAGCAGCTTGGGGGCAGGGGGAAAAAGATCCCGCAATCAGCCCCAGCATTTT. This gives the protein CASSLGAGGKRSRNQPQHF.

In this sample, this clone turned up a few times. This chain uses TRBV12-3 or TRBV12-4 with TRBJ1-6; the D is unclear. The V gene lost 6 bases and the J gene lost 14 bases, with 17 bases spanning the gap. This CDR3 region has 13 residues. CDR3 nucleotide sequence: TGTGCCAGCAGAAGAATCAAGGGCGAGGCCCTCCACTTT. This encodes CASRRIKGEALHF.

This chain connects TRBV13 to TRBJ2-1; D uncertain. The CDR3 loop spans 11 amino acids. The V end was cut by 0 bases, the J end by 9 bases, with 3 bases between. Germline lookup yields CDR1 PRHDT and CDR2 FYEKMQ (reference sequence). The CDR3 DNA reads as TGTGCCAGCAGCTTAGGCGGTGAGCAGTTCTTC. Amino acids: CASSLGGEQFF.

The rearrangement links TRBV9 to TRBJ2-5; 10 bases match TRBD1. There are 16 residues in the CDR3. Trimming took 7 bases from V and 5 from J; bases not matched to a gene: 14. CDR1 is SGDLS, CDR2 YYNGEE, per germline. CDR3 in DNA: TGTGCCAGCCAACGGGGGGACAGGGGACGTTGGGAGACCCAGTACTTC. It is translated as CASQRGDRGRWETQYF.

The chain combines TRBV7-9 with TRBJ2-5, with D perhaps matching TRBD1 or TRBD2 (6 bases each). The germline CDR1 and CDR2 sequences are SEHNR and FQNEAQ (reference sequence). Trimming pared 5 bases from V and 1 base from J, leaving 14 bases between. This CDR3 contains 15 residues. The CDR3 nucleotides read TGTGCCAGCAGCCAAACCGGAGGGGGCCAAGAGACCCAGTACTTC. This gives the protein CASSQTGGGQETQYF.

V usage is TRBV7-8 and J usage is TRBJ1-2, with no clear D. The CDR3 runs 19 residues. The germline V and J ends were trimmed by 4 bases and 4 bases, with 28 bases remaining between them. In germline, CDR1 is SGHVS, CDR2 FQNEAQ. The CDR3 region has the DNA TGTGCCAGCAGCTCCACGGCGGGCCCCGGTTTGGGCGCATTCTATGGCTACACCTTC. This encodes CASSSTAGPGLGAFYGYTF.

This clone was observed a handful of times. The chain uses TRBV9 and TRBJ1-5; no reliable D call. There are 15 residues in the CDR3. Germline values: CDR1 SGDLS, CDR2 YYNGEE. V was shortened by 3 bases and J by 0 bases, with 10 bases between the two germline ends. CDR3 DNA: TGTGCCAGCAGCGGCCATGGGTCTAGCAATCAGCCCCAGCATTTT. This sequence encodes CASSGHGSSNQPQHF. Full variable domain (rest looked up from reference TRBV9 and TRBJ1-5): DSGVTQTPKHLITATGQRVTLRCSPRSGDLSVYWYQQSLDQGLQFLIQYYNGEERAKGNILERFSAQQFPDLHSELNLSSLELGDSALYFCASSGHGSSNQPQHFGDGTRLSIL.

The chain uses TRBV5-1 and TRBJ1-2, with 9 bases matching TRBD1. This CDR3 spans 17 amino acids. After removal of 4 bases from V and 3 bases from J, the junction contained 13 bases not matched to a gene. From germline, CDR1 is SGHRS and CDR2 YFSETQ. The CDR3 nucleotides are TGCGCCAGCAGCAGAAACAGGGGGCCTTTGGTGGACTATGGCTACACCTTC. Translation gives CASSRNRGPLVDYGYTF.

The CDR3 here is CASSLVGDPGNTIYF. CDR3 nucleotide sequence: TGTGCCAGCAGCTTGGTGGGGGATCCGGGAAACACCATATATTTT. The V gene is TRBV5-4, the J gene TRBJ1-3; TRBD1 is a possible D gene (5 bases). CDR3 size: 15 residues. CDR1 and CDR2 (germline): SGHNT, YYREEE (reference sequence). Trimming took off 0 bases at V and 4 bases at J, with 11 bases between the two ends.

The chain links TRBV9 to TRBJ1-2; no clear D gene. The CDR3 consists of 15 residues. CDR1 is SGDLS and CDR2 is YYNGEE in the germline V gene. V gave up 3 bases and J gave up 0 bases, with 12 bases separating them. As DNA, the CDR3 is TGTGCCAGCAGCGAGACGGGTGCAGCTAACTATGGCTACACCTTC. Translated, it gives CASSETGAANYGYTF.

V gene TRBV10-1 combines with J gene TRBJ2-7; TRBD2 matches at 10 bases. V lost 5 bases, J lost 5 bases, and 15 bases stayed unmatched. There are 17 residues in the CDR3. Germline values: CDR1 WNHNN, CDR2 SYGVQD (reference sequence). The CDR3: CASSLDPPSGSSDEQYF. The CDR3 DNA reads TGCGCCAGCAGTCTTGACCCTCCTAGCGGGAGTTCTGACGAGCAGTACTTC.

The DNA for the CDR3 is TGTGCCAGTAGTATCCTTCGCGGTGTGGGGCGTAGTACTGAAGCTTTCTTT. Encoded protein: CASSILRGVGRSTEAFF. The chain employs TRBV19 and TRBJ1-1; a weak D match, TRBD1 (5 bases). The germline gives CDR1 LNHDA, CDR2 SQIVND (reference sequence). The V gene lost 3 bases and the J gene lost 5 bases, with 22 bases spanning the gap. The length of the CDR3 is 17 residues. Using reference TRBV19 and TRBJ1-1 for the parts outside the CDR3, the full variable domain is DGGITQSPKYLFRKEGQNVTLSCEQNLNHDAMYWYRQDPGQGLRLIYYSQIVNDFQKGDIAEGYSVSREKKESFPLTVTSAQKNPTAFYLCASSILRGVGRSTEAFFGQGTRLTVV.

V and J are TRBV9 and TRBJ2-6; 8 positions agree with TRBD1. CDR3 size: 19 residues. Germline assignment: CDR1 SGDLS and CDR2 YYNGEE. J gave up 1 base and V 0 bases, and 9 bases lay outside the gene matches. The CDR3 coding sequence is TGTGCCAGCAGCGTAGGGACAGGGCGCCTGCGATCTGGGGCCAACGTCCTGACTTTC. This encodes CASSVGTGRLRSGANVLTF.

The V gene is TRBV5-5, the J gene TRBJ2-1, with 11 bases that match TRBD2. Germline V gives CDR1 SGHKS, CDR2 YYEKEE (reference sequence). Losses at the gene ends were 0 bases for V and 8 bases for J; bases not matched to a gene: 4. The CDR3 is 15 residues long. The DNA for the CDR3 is TGTGCCAGCAGCTTGGTACTAGCGGGAGATTATGAGCAGTTCTTC. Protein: CASSLVLAGDYEQFF.

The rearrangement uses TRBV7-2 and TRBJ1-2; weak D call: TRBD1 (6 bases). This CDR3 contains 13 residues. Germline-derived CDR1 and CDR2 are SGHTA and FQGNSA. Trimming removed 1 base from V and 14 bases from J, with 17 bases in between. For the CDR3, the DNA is TGTGCCAGCAGCTTAGTGAACAGGGCCTCCTTGACCTTC. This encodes CASSLVNRASLTF.

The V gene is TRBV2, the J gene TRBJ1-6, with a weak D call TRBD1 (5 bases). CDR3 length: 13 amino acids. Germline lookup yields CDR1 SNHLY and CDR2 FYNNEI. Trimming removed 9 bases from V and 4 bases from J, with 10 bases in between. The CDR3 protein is CASQTDYNSPLHF. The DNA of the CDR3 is TGTGCCAGTCAGACAGATTATAATTCACCCCTCCACTTT.

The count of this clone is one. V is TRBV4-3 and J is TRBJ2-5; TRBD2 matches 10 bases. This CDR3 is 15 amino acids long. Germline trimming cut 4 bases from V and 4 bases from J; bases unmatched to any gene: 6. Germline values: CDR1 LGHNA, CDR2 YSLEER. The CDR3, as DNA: TGCGCCAGCAGCCCGCAGAGCGGGAGGGGAGAGACCCAGTACTTC. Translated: CASSPQSGRGETQYF.

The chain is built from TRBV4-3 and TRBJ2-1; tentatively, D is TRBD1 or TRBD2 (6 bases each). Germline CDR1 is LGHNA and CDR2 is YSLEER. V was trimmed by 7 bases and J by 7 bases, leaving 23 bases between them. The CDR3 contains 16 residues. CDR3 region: CASIGGTASLYNEQFF. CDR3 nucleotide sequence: TGCGCCAGCATAGGGGGGACGGCTAGTCTATATAATGAGCAGTTCTTC.

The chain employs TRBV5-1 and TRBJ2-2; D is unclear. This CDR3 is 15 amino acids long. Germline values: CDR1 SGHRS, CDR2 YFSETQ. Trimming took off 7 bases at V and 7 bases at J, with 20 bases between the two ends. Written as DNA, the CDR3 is TGCGCCAGCTCCCAGCCTGAAACGATGAACGGGGAGCTGTTTTTT. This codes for CASSQPETMNGELFF.

The CDR3 spells CASSKGFFQAVSSTDTQYF. In DNA, the CDR3 is TGTGCCAGCAGCAAAGGCTTTTTCCAGGCGGTGTCTAGCACAGATACGCAGTATTTT. The chain carries TRBV21-1 and TRBJ2-3. TRBV21-1 is marked as a pseudogene. The CDR3 extends over 19 amino acids.

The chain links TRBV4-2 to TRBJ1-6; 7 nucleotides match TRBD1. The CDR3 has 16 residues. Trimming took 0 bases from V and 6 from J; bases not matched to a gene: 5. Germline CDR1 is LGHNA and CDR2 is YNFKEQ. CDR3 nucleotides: TGTGCCAGCAGCCAAGATATGGGGGACAGTAATTCACCCCTCCACTTT. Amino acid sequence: CASSQDMGDSNSPLHF.

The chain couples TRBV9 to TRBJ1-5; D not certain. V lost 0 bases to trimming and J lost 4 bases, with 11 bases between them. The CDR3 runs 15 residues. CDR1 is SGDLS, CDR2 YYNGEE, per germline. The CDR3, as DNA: TGTGCCAGCAGCGTAGGCGGCCTTTGGAATCAGCCCCAGCATTTT. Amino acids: CASSVGGLWNQPQHF.